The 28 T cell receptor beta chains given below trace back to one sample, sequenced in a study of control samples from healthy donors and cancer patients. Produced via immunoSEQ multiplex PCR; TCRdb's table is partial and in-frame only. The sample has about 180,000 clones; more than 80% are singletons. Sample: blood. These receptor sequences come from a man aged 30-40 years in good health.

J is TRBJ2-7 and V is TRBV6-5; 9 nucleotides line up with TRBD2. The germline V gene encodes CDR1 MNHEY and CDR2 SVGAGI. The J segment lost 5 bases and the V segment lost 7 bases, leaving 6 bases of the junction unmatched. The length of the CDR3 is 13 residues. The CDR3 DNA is TGTGCCAGCAAGAGCGGGAGGTCCCACGAGCAGTACTTC. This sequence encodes CASKSGRSHEQYF.

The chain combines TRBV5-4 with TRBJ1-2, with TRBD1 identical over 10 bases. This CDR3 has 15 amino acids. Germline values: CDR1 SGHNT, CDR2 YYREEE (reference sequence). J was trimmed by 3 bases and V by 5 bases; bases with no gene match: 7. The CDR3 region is CASRYGTGEDYGYTF. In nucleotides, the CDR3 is TGTGCCAGCAGATATGGGACAGGGGAAGACTATGGCTACACCTTC. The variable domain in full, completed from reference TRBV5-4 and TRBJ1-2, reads ETGVTQSPTHLIKTRGQQVTLRCSSQSGHNTVSWYQQALGQGPQFIFQYYREEENGRGNFPPRFSGLQFPNYSSELNVNALELDDSALYLCASRYGTGEDYGYTFGSGTRLTVV.

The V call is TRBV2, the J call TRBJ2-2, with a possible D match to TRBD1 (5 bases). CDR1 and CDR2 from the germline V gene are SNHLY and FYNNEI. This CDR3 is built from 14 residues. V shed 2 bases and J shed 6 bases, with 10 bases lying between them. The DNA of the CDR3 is TGTGCCAGCAGTGAACAGGACATCGCCGGGGAGCTGTTTTTT. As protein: CASSEQDIAGELFF.

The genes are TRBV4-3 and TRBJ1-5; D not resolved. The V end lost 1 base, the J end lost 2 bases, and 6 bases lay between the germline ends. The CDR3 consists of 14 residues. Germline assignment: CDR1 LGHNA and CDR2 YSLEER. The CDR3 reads CASSQGWGNQPQHF. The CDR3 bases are TGCGCCAGCAGCCAAGGGTGGGGCAATCAGCCCCAGCATTTT.

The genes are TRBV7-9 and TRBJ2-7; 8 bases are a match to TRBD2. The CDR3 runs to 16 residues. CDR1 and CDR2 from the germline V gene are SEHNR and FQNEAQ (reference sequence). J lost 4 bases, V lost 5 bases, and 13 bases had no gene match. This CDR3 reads CASSEGVSGVYYEQYF. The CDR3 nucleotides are TGTGCCAGCAGCGAAGGGGTTAGCGGGGTATATTACGAGCAGTACTTC.

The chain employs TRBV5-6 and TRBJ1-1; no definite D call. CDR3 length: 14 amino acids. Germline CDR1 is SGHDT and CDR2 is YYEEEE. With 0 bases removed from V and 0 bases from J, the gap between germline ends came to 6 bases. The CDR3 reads CASSLARMNTEAFF. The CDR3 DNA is TGTGCCAGCAGCTTGGCAAGGATGAACACTGAAGCTTTCTTT.

The CDR3 nucleotides are TGTGCCAGCAGCGTACGTTCCGGAAACTATGGCTACACCTTC. It translates to CASSVRSGNYGYTF. The gene calls are TRBV9 and TRBJ1-2; D remains unclear. The V end was cut by 1 base, the J end by 2 bases, with 9 bases between. Germline assignment: CDR1 SGDLS and CDR2 YYNGEE. This CDR3 has 14 amino acids.

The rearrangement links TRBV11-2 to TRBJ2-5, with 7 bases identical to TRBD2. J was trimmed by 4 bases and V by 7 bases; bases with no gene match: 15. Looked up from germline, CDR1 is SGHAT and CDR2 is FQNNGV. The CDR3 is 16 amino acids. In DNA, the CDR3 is TGTGCCAGCACCTTTGGGGTGGGGGGGTTGAGAGAGACCCAGTACTTC. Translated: CASTFGVGGLRETQYF.

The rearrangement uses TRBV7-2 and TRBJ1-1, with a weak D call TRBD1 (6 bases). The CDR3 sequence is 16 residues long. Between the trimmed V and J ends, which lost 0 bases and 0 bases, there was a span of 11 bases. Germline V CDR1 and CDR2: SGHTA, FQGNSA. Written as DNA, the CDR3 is TGTGCCAGCAGCTTAGCGCGGGGGGGCATGAACACTGAAGCTTTCTTT. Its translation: CASSLARGGMNTEAFF.

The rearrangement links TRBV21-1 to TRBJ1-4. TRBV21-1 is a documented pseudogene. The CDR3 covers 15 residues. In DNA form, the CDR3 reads TGTGCCAGCAGCAAAGAGTCGGGGAAGGTGAGAAAAACTGTTTTT. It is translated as CASSKESGKVRKTVF.

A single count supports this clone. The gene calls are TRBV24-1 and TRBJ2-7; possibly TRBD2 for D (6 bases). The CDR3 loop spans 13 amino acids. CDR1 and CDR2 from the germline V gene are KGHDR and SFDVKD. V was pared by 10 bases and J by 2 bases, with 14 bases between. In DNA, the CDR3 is TGTGCCACTAAGGGGACTGGAACCTACGAGCAGTACTTC. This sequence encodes CATKGTGTYEQYF.

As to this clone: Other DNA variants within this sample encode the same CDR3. The CDR3 region is CASSIGNTEAFF. Here the CDR3 DNA reads TGTGCCAGTAGTATCGGTAACACTGAAGCTTTCTTT. V gene TRBV19 combines with J gene TRBJ1-1; D gene ambiguous. The CDR3 consists of 12 residues. Germline CDR1 and CDR2: LNHDA and SQIVND (reference sequence). Between the trimmed V and J ends, which lost 3 bases and 2 bases, there was a span of 4 bases. The entire variable domain, with the rest obtained from reference TRBV19 and TRBJ1-1, is as follows: DGGITQSPKYLFRKEGQNVTLSCEQNLNHDAMYWYRQDPGQGLRLIYYSQIVNDFQKGDIAEGYSVSREKKESFPLTVTSAQKNPTAFYLCASSIGNTEAFFGQGTRLTVV.

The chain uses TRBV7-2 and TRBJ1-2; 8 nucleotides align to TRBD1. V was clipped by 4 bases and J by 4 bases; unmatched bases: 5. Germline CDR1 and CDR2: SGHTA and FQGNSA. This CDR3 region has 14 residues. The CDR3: CASSSGQGLYGYTF. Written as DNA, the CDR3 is TGTGCCAGCAGCTCAGGACAGGGTCTCTATGGCTACACCTTC.

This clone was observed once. CDR3 bases: TGTGCCAGTAGTATATACGGCAGGGGAATGAACACTGAAGCTTTCTTT. Its protein is CASSIYGRGMNTEAFF. The chain couples TRBV19 to TRBJ1-1; tentative D call: TRBD1 (6 bases). CDR1 and CDR2 (germline): LNHDA, SQIVND (reference sequence). The CDR3 totals 16 residues. Trimming pared 2 bases from V and 0 bases from J, leaving 13 bases between.

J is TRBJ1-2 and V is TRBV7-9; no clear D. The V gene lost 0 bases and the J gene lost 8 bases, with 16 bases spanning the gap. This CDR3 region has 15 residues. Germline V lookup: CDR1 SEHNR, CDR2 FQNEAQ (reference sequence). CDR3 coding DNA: TGTGCCAGCAGCTTAGCCCCGGCAGGCCCTATCGGCTACACCTTC. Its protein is CASSLAPAGPIGYTF.

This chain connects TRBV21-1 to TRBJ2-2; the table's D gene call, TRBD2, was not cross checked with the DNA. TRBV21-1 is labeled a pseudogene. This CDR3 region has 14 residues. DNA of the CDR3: TGTGCCAGCAGCACTGGAGAGAACACCGGGGAGCTGTTTTTT. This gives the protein CASSTGENTGELFF.

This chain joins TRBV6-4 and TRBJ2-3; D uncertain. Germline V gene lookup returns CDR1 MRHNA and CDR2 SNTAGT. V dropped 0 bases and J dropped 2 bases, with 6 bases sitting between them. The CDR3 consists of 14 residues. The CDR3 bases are TGTGCCAGCAGTGACTCGTTGGACACAGATACGCAGTATTTT. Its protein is CASSDSLDTDTQYF.

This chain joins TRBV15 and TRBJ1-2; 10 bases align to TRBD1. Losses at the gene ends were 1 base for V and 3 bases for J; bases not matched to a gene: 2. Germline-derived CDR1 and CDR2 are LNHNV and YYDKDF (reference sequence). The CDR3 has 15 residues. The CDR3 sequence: CATSRGQGADYGYTF. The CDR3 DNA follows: TGTGCCACCAGCAGAGGACAGGGGGCGGACTATGGCTACACCTTC.

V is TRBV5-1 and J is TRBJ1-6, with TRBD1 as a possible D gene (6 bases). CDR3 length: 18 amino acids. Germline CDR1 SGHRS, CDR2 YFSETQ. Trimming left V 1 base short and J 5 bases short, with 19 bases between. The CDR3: CASSLRQVEGANNSPLHF. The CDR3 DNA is TGCGCCAGCAGCTTGAGACAGGTTGAGGGAGCAAATAATTCACCCCTCCACTTT.

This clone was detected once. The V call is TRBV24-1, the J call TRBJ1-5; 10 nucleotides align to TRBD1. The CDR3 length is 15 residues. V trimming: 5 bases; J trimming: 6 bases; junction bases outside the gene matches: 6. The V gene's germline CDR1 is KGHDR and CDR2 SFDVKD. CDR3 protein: CATSARTGGTQPQHF. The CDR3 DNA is TGTGCCACCAGTGCTCGGACAGGGGGAACTCAGCCCCAGCATTTT.

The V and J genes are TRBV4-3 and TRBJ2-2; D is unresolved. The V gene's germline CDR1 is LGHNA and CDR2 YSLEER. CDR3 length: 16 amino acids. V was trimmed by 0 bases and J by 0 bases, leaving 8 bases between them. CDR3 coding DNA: TGCGCCAGCAGCCAAGAGACGCAGGCGAACACCGGGGAGCTGTTTTTT. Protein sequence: CASSQETQANTGELFF.

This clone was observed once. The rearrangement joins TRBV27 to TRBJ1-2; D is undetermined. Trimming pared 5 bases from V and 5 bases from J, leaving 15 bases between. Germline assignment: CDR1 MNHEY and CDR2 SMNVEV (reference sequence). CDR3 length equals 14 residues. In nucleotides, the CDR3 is TGTGCCAGCAGTCCAGCCTCCCCGGGGTATGGCTACACCTTC. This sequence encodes CASSPASPGYGYTF.

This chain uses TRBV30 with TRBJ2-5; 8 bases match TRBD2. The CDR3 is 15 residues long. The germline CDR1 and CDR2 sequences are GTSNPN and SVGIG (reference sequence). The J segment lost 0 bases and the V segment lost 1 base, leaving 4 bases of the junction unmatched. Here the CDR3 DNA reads TGTGCCTGGAGTGGGAGCGGGGGTTACCAAGAGACCCAGTACTTC. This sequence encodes CAWSGSGGYQETQYF.

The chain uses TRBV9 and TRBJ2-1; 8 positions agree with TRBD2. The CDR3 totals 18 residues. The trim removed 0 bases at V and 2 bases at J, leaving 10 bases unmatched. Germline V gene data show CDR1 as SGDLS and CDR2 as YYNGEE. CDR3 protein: CASSVDPMGGGTYNEQFF. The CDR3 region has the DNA TGTGCCAGCAGCGTAGACCCTATGGGCGGGGGGACCTACAATGAGCAGTTCTTC.

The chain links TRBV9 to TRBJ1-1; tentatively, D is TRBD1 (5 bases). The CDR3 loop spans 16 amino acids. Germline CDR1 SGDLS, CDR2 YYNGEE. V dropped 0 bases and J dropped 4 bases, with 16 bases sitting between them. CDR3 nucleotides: TGTGCCAGCAGCGTAGACAGGACCTTAGGCGGCACTGAAGCTTTCTTT. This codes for CASSVDRTLGGTEAFF.

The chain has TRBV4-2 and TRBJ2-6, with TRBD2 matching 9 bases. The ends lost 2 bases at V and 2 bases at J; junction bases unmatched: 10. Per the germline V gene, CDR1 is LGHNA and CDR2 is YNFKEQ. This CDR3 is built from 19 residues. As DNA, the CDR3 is TGTGCCAGCAGCCAATTTTCGGTACAGCGGGAGGCTGGGGCCAACGTCCTGACTTTC. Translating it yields CASSQFSVQREAGANVLTF.

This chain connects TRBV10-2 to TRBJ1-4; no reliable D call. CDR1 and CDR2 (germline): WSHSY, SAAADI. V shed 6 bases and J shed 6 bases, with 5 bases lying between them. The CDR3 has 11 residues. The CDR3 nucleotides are TGCGCCAGCAGCAACTATGAAAAACTGTTTTTT. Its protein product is CASSNYEKLFF.

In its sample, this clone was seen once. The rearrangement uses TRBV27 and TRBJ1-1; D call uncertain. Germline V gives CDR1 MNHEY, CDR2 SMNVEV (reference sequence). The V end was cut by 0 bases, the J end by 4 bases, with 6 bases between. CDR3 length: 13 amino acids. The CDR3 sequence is CASSLSVSTEAFF. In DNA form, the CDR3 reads TGTGCCAGCAGTTTATCGGTGAGCACTGAAGCTTTCTTT.